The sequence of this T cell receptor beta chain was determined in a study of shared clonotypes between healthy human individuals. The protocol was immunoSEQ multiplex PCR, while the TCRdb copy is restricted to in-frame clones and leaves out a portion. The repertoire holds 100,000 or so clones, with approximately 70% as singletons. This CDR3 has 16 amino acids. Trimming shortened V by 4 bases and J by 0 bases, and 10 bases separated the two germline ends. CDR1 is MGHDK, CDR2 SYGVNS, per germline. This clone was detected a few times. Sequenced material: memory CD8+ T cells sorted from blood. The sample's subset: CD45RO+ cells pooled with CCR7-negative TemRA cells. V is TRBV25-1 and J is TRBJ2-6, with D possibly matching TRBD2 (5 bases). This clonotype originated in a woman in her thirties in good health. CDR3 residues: CASSGTGVSGANVLTF. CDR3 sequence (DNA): TGTGCCAGCAGTGGGACTGGTGTCTCTGGGGCCAACGTCCTGACTTTC.